Listed below are T cell receptor beta chains from one sample, sequenced in a study of CD8+ T cells in alopecia areata. The assay was immunoSEQ multiplex PCR, and TCRdb's table has in-frame clones only and misses some. The table includes about 140,000 clones, 85% to 90% detected once. Sequencing was performed on CD8+ T cells sorted from blood, taken at week 4, from a patient treated with tofacitinib. The receptors originated from a human donor with alopecia areata. Both conserved end residues are part of each CDR3. A D gene is named only where the DNA matches it firmly. Only part of the rows carry a size: once, few, many, or a class if the clone is expanded.

CASSAPGGTSGSSYEQYF	TGCGCCAGCAGCGCGCCTGGAGGGACTAGCGGGAGCTCCTACGAGCAGTACTTC	TRBV5-1	TRBJ2-7	TRBD2	.
CAISGTSGYEQYF	TGTGCCATCAGTGGCACTTCGGGCTACGAGCAGTACTTC	TRBV10-3	TRBJ2-7	.	.
CSAERFQETQYF	TGCAGCGCCGAGCGTTTCCAAGAGACCCAGTACTTC	TRBV29-1	TRBJ2-5	.	.
CASSFGTGGNEQFF	TGTGCCAGCAGCTTCGGGACAGGGGGCAATGAGCAGTTCTTC	TRBV5-6	TRBJ2-1	TRBD1	.
CAWSVARVSYGYTF	TGTGCCTGGAGTGTAGCCAGGGTGAGCTATGGCTACACCTTC	TRBV30	TRBJ1-2	.	.
CASSPRAGEHTGELFF	TGCGCCAGCAGCCCTCGAGCGGGAGAGCATACCGGGGAGCTGTTTTTT	TRBV4-1	TRBJ2-2	TRBD2	.
CASSSGMEETQYF	TGCGCCAGCAGCTCCGGGATGGAGGAGACCCAGTACTTC	TRBV5-1	TRBJ2-5	.	few
CASSYSPGPEAFF	TGTGCCAGCAGTTACTCCCCAGGGCCTGAAGCTTTCTTT	TRBV6-5	TRBJ1-1	.	.
CASSLVPNYEQYF	TGCGCCAGCAGCTTGGTCCCCAACTACGAGCAGTACTTC	TRBV5-1	TRBJ2-7	.	.
CASSRATYYTGELFF	TGTGCCAGCAGCCGGGCCACATATTACACCGGGGAGCTGTTTTTT	TRBV5-4	TRBJ2-2	.	.
CASSYGRGFYEQYF	TGTGCCAGCAGTTACGGCAGGGGGTTCTACGAGCAGTACTTC	TRBV6-5	TRBJ2-7	TRBD1	.
CASSPTGGLQHTGELFF	TGTGCCAGCAGCCCTACCGGGGGGCTACAGCATACCGGGGAGCTGTTTTTT	TRBV7-2	TRBJ2-2	.	.
CSVEGGAPEAFF	TGCAGCGTTGAGGGGGGGGCGCCTGAAGCTTTCTTT	TRBV29-1	TRBJ1-1	.	.
CSVESGANVLTF	TGCAGCGTTGAGTCTGGGGCCAACGTCCTGACTTTC	TRBV29-1	TRBJ2-6	.	.
CSVASMNTEAFF	TGCAGCGTTGCAAGTATGAACACTGAAGCTTTCTTT	TRBV29-1	TRBJ1-1	.	.
CASSLGLAGNTGELFF	TGTGCCAGCAGCTTGGGACTAGCGGGGAACACCGGGGAGCTGTTTTTT	TRBV5-4	TRBJ2-2	TRBD2	.
CASSLLGNEQFF	TGTGCCAGCAGTTTGTTAGGTAATGAGCAGTTCTTC	TRBV27	TRBJ2-1	.	once
CASSLQGSNQPQHF	TGTGCCAGCAGTCTTCAGGGTAGCAATCAGCCCCAGCATTTT	TRBV6-6	TRBJ1-5	.	.
CASSETGGTGELFF	TGTGCCAGCAGTGAGACAGGGGGCACCGGGGAGCTGTTTTTT	TRBV9	TRBJ2-2	TRBD1	few
CASSFMWYEQYF	TGTGCCAGCAGCTTCATGTGGTACGAGCAGTACTTC	TRBV5-8	TRBJ2-7	.	.
CASSIGGDYNEQFF	TGTGCCAGTAGTATAGGTGGAGACTACAATGAGCAGTTCTTC	TRBV19	TRBJ2-1	.	.
CAIGTSGGYNEQFF	TGTGCCATCGGGACTAGCGGGGGTTACAATGAGCAGTTCTTC	TRBV2	TRBJ2-1	TRBD2	once
CASSQEGLRPEQFF	TGCGCCAGCAGCCAAGAAGGCTTAAGGCCTGAGCAGTTCTTC	TRBV4-1	TRBJ2-1	.	.
CASIPREGGVTDTQYF	TGTGCCAGCATCCCGCGGGAGGGGGGTGTAACAGATACGCAGTATTTT	TRBV7-2	TRBJ2-3	TRBD2	.
CSVPGTGSSEETQYF	TGCAGCGTCCCCGGGACAGGGTCATCGGAGGAGACCCAGTACTTC	TRBV29-1	TRBJ2-5	TRBD1	.
CSVEKKGYLEQYF	TGCAGCGTTGAGAAAAAAGGTTATTTGGAGCAGTACTTC	TRBV29-1	TRBJ2-5	.	.
CASSQETGGEAFF	TGTGCCAGCAGCCAAGAGACGGGGGGTGAAGCTTTCTTT	TRBV14	TRBJ1-1	.	.
CASSLDSTEQFF	TGCGCCAGCAGCTTGGACAGTACCGAGCAGTTCTTC	TRBV5-1	TRBJ2-1	.	once
CASSSGLADDTQYF	TGTGCCAGCAGCTCGGGACTAGCGGACGATACGCAGTATTTT	TRBV13	TRBJ2-3	TRBD2	.
CASSAGQATYEQYF	TGTGCCAGCAGCGCGGGACAGGCTACCTACGAGCAGTACTTC	TRBV9	TRBJ2-7	TRBD1	.
CASKSGSGYNEQFF	TGTGCCAGTAAAAGTGGGTCTGGCTACAATGAGCAGTTCTTC	TRBV19	TRBJ2-1	.	.
CASKRDGSSGNTIYF	TGTGCCAGCAAGCGGGACGGTAGTTCTGGAAACACCATATATTTT	TRBV27	TRBJ1-3	.	.
CASSLGTSESNEQFF	TGCGCCAGCAGCTTGGGGACTAGCGAAAGCAATGAGCAGTTCTTC	TRBV5-1	TRBJ2-1	TRBD2	.
CASSLNGLDFSYEQYF	TGTGCCAGCAGTTTAAACGGACTAGATTTCTCCTACGAGCAGTACTTC	TRBV27	TRBJ2-7	TRBD2	.
CASSQTTTAVSYEQYF	TGTGCCAGCAGCCAGACGACAACCGCCGTTTCCTACGAGCAGTACTTC	TRBV14	TRBJ2-7	.	.
CASSQGQVNYGYTF	TGTGCCAGCAGCCAGGGACAGGTGAACTATGGCTACACCTTC	TRBV13	TRBJ1-2	TRBD1	.
CSGDTEGTGELFF	TGCAGCGGTGACACTGAGGGGACCGGGGAGCTGTTTTTT	TRBV29-1	TRBJ2-2	.	.
CASSHQTGAYEQYF	TGCGCCAGCAGCCATCAGACAGGGGCCTACGAGCAGTACTTC	TRBV5-1	TRBJ2-7	TRBD1	.
CASSQFNTGDRANYGYTF	TGCGCCAGCAGCCAATTTAATACCGGGGATCGGGCTAACTATGGCTACACCTTC	TRBV4-1	TRBJ1-2	.	once
CASSYGLSGANVLTF	TGTGCCAGCAGTTATGGGTTGTCTGGGGCCAACGTCCTGACTTTC	TRBV6-6	TRBJ2-6	.	.
CASSDFKRTDTQYF	TGTGCCAGCAGTGATTTTAAGAGAACAGATACGCAGTATTTT	TRBV25-1	TRBJ2-3	.	.
CASSQGQGGYTF	TGTGCCAGCAGCCAAGGACAGGGTGGCTACACCTTC	TRBV4-2	TRBJ1-2	TRBD1	.
CASSLSGELFF	TGTGCCAGCAGCTTAAGCGGGGAGCTGTTTTTT	TRBV7-9	TRBJ2-2	.	.
CASSGGVSGIQYF	TGTGCCAGCAGTGGCGGGGTGAGCGGCATTCAGTACTTC	TRBV2	TRBJ2-4	.	.
CSVPVGNTEAFF	TGCAGCGTCCCCGTGGGAAACACTGAAGCTTTCTTT	TRBV29-1	TRBJ1-1	.	.
CASGTPQHF	TGTGCCAGCGGTACGCCCCAGCATTTT	TRBV9	TRBJ1-5	.	.
CASSQSSYEQYF	TGTGCCAGCAGCCAGAGCTCCTACGAGCAGTACTTC	TRBV7-9	TRBJ2-7	.	.
CASSSEGRRGCPYEQYF	TGTGCCAGCAGCTCAGAAGGGCGGAGGGGGTGCCCCTACGAGCAGTACTTC	TRBV7-4	TRBJ2-7	.	.
CASRPSGAETEAFF	TGTGCCAGCAGACCCTCGGGGGCAGAGACTGAAGCTTTCTTT	TRBV7-9	TRBJ1-1	.	medium-sized
CASRLAGGLKTYEQYF	TGTGCCAGCAGACTAGCGGGAGGGCTCAAAACCTACGAGCAGTACTTC	TRBV27	TRBJ2-7	TRBD2	.
CASSSPTETYEQYF	TGTGCCAGCAGCTCACCGACTGAAACCTACGAGCAGTACTTC	TRBV7-9	TRBJ2-7	.	.
CASSRMGNSNQPQHF	TGTGCCAGCAGCCGCATGGGGAACAGCAATCAGCCCCAGCATTTT	TRBV9	TRBJ1-5	.	.